These 12 T cell receptor beta chains were sequenced from one sample in a study of blood T cell repertoires in COVID-19. The assay was immunoSEQ multiplex PCR, and TCRdb's table has in-frame clones only and misses some. The sample contains a few hundred thousand clones, roughly 85% of which appear only once. Source material: PBMCs or T cells enriched from blood (not recorded which). These receptors all stem from a middle-aged man who had been exposed to COVID-19.

CDR3 coding DNA: TGTGCCAGCAGTCCTCAGGGTAGTGGCACTGAAGCTTTCTTT. Its translation: CASSPQGSGTEAFF. The V call is TRBV11-2, the J call TRBJ1-1; TRBD1 might be the D (5 bases). With 6 bases removed from V and 4 bases from J, the gap between germline ends came to 15 bases. Germline V gene lookup returns CDR1 SGHAT and CDR2 FQNNGV. This CDR3 region has 14 residues.

Only a few counts were recorded for this clone. The V and J genes are TRBV6-5 and TRBJ1-1, with 8 bases aligning to TRBD1. Germline values: CDR1 MNHEY, CDR2 SVGAGI. This CDR3 contains 15 residues. The V and J ends lost 6 bases and 4 bases, in that order; junction bases with no gene match: 10. The CDR3 is CASSRDDRGGTEAFF. CDR3 DNA sequence: TGTGCCAGCAGCCGAGACGACAGGGGTGGCACTGAAGCTTTCTTT.

The chain uses TRBV19 and TRBJ2-3; perhaps TRBD1 as D (5 bases). Germline CDR1 is LNHDA and CDR2 is SQIVND (reference sequence). V shed 3 bases and J shed 0 bases, with 13 bases lying between them. CDR3 length equals 16 residues. The CDR3 loop reads CASSIIGRQSTDTQYF. The DNA for the CDR3 is TGTGCCAGTAGTATTATCGGGCGACAGAGCACAGATACGCAGTATTTT.

This clone was recorded only once. The rearrangement uses TRBV15 and TRBJ1-2; 7 bases map to TRBD1. The germline gives CDR1 LNHNV, CDR2 YYDKDF (reference sequence). The CDR3 runs to 14 residues. V shed 0 bases, J shed 8 bases, and the junction held 6 bases outside the gene matches. This chain's CDR3 is CATSRDEGARGYTF. The CDR3 nucleotides are TGTGCCACCAGCAGAGATGAGGGGGCAAGGGGCTACACCTTC.

This clone was seen more than once but under ten times. The chain uses TRBV7-8 and TRBJ2-3; D call uncertain. The V and J ends lost 3 bases and 4 bases respectively, with 8 bases between them. Per germline, CDR1 SGHVS and CDR2 FQNEAQ. This CDR3 spans 13 amino acids. The CDR3 nucleotides read TGTGCCAGCAGCTTCCCTCCGTCAGATACGCAGTATTTT. It translates to CASSFPPSDTQYF.

The chain uses TRBV27 and TRBJ2-5; possibly TRBD1 for D (5 bases). Germline CDR1 and CDR2: MNHEY and SMNVEV (reference sequence). The CDR3 length is 15 residues. V was clipped by 6 bases and J by 7 bases, with 21 bases between them. CDR3 sequence (DNA): TGTGCCAGCAGACAGGCGGCAGGGTCCTGGGGGACCCAGTACTTC. Translating it yields CASRQAAGSWGTQYF.

The J gene is TRBJ2-3, the V gene TRBV28; possible D gene TRBD1, 6 bases. The CDR3 consists of 15 residues. Trimming stripped 3 bases from V and 2 bases from J, with 12 bases between. The V gene's germline CDR1 is MDHEN and CDR2 SYDVKM. The CDR3 DNA is TGTGCCAGCAGTTTCCTCAGGGGTGACACAGATACGCAGTATTTT. As protein: CASSFLRGDTDTQYF.

Written as DNA, the CDR3 is TGTGCCACCAGTGAAACCGGACTGGGTAATGAAAAACTGTTTTTT. Protein: CATSETGLGNEKLFF. V and J are TRBV24-1 and TRBJ1-4; no firm D call. CDR1 and CDR2 from the germline V gene are KGHDR and SFDVKD. CDR3 length: 15 residues. V gave up 4 bases and J gave up 4 bases, with 12 bases separating them.

This clone showed up just a few times. The chain employs TRBV29-1 and TRBJ2-1; 8 nucleotides match TRBD2. CDR3 length: 14 residues. Germline loops: CDR1 SQVTM, CDR2 ANQGSEA. J lost 9 bases, V lost 7 bases, and 14 bases had no gene match. CDR3 sequence (DNA): TGCAGCGCAGAGCGGGAGATGGCTCTTGGTGAGCAGTTCTTC. The encoded protein is CSAEREMALGEQFF.

The gene calls are TRBV4-2 and TRBJ1-2; tentative D call: TRBD1 (5 bases). V shed 0 bases and J shed 7 bases, with 15 bases lying between them. Germline V gives CDR1 LGHNA, CDR2 YNFKEQ. The CDR3 contains 15 residues. CDR3 sequence: CASSQDVFGGGGYTF. The CDR3 DNA is TGTGCCAGCAGCCAAGACGTTTTTGGGGGAGGTGGCTACACCTTC.

The CDR3 DNA is TGCGCCAGCAGCTTGGCCGGAGGTTTGACAGGGGCGGCCAATGAGCAGTTCTTC. This translates into CASSLAGGLTGAANEQFF. The V and J genes are TRBV5-1 and TRBJ2-1; 8 bases fit TRBD1. The V gene's germline CDR1 is SGHRS and CDR2 YFSETQ. V shed 0 bases, J shed 6 bases, and the junction held 14 bases outside the gene matches. CDR3 length: 18 residues. The full variable domain, with the rest looked up from reference TRBV5-1 and TRBJ2-1, is KAGVTQTPRYLIKTRGQQVTLSCSPISGHRSVSWYQQTPGQGLQFLFEYFSETQRNKGNFPGRFSGRQFSNSRSEMNVSTLELGDSALYLCASSLAGGLTGAANEQFFGPGTRLTVL.

This rearrangement joins TRBV5-4 to TRBJ1-6; 10 nucleotides match TRBD1. The ends lost 7 bases at V and 1 base at J; junction bases unmatched: 11. Germline-derived CDR1 and CDR2 are SGHNT and YYREEE (reference sequence). The CDR3 length is 18 residues. CDR3 DNA sequence: TGTGCCAGCGGGACAGGGGAGGGTGTTAGGTCCTATAATTCACCCCTCCACTTT. The encoded protein is CASGTGEGVRSYNSPLHF.